These T cell receptor beta chains were read from a single sample in a study of T cells in Graves' hyperthyroidism and ophthalmopathy. TCRdb passed the multiplex PCR reads through MiXCR, listing each CDR3 protein once. Among approximately 630,000 distinct CDR3 sequences listed, 15% to 20% were seen once. Sequencing input: blood. These receptors all stem from a young woman with Graves' hyperthyroidism. Both conserved end residues are part of each CDR3. A D gene is named only where the DNA matches it firmly. Size values are once, few and many counts, or a class for expanded clones, and some rows have none.

v_gene	j_gene	abundance	d_gene	len	CDR3aa	CDR3nt
TRBV27	TRBJ1-5	-	-	14	CASRPQGGLEPQHF	TGTGCCAGCAGGCCACAGGGAGGCTTAGAGCCCCAGCATTTT
TRBV29-1	TRBJ2-7	many	TRBD1	14	CSVAGTGGRYEQYF	TGCAGCGTTGCAGGGACAGGGGGACGCTACGAGCAGTACTTC
TRBV4-2	TRBJ2-2	few	-	14	CASSLTATPGELFF	TGTGCCAGCAGCCTGACAGCAACTCCCGGGGAGCTGTTTTTT
TRBV30	TRBJ1-2	-	-	13	CAWSYRHNYGYTF	TGTGCCTGGAGTTACCGGCATAACTATGGCTACACCTTC
TRBV20-1	TRBJ2-6	-	TRBD2	17	CSASPASGTAGANVLTF	TGCAGTGCTAGTCCCGCTAGCGGAACTGCTGGGGCCAACGTCCTGACTTTC
TRBV6-5	TRBJ1-1	few	-	15	CASSYSSGRGSEAFF	TGTGCCAGCAGTTACTCGTCAGGGCGGGGGTCTGAAGCTTTCTTT
TRBV4-1	TRBJ2-2	-	TRBD2	17	CASSRRGLAENTGELFF	TGCGCCAGCAGCCGCCGGGGACTAGCGGAGAACACCGGGGAGCTGTTTTTT
TRBV7-2	TRBJ2-2	-	TRBD2	16	CASSPGLAGVPGELFF	TGCGCCAGCAGCCCCGGACTAGCGGGAGTCCCCGGGGAGCTGTTTTTT
TRBV6-1	TRBJ1-4	few	-	15	CASSRERATNEKLFF	TGTGCCAGCAGCAGGGAAAGGGCAACTAATGAAAAACTGTTTTTT
TRBV5-1	TRBJ2-7	-	-	16	CASSRSPAHSSYEQYF	TGCGCCAGCAGCCGGTCCCCCGCCCACAGCTCCTACGAGCAGTACTTC
TRBV6-5	TRBJ2-1	-	TRBD2	16	CASSYEGLPAYNEQFF	TGTGCCAGCAGTTACGAGGGACTACCCGCCTACAATGAGCAGTTCTTC
TRBV6-2/TRBV6-3	TRBJ2-5	many	-	11	CASTHGRSQYF	TGTGCCAGCACCCACGGGCGGTCCCAGTACTTC
TRBV6-5	TRBJ2-7	few	-	16	CASSYSSASLSHEQYF	TGTGCCAGCAGTTACTCCTCGGCTAGTTTATCCCACGAGCAGTACTTC
TRBV15	TRBJ2-1	few	-	13	CATSRDFEHEQFF	TGTGCCACCAGCAGGGACTTTGAACATGAGCAGTTCTTC
TRBV3-1	TRBJ1-1	many	TRBD1	14	CASSHEDRGGLPFF	TGTGCCAGCAGCCATGAAGACAGGGGCGGTTTACCTTTCTTT
TRBV7-8	TRBJ2-7	many	TRBD1	13	CASSTGGPYEQYF	TGTGCCAGCAGCACAGGGGGGCCCTACGAGCAGTACTTC
TRBV20-1	TRBJ1-1	-	-	14	CSARDPGSSTEAFF	TGCAGTGCTAGAGACCCAGGGTCGTCCACTGAAGCTTTCTTT
TRBV11-1	TRBJ2-1	-	TRBD2	16	CASSLRTSGEDNEQFF	TGTGCCAGCAGCCTCAGGACTAGCGGAGAAGACAATGAGCAGTTCTTC
TRBV12-3/TRBV12-4	TRBJ1-2	-	TRBD1	15	CASSLGTVPNYGYTF	TGTGCCAGCAGTTTGGGGACAGTTCCTAACTATGGCTACACCTTC
TRBV14	TRBJ2-7	many	-	15	CASSQEAGQAYEQYF	TGTGCCAGCAGCCAGGAAGCGGGACAGGCCTACGAGCAGTACTTC
TRBV12-5	TRBJ2-1	many	-	17	CASGPSKETTSYNEQFF	TGTGCTAGTGGACCAAGCAAGGAGACCACGTCCTACAATGAGCAGTTCTTC
TRBV18	TRBJ2-7	few	TRBD1	17	CASSPSPGTGLRYEQYF	TGTGCCAGCTCACCTAGTCCCGGGACAGGGTTGCGCTACGAGCAGTACTTC
TRBV5-1	TRBJ2-6	once	-	16	CASSLGYSSRANVLTF	TGCGCCAGCAGCTTGGGTTACAGCTCTAGGGCCAACGTCCTGACTTTC
TRBV7-8	TRBJ1-1	few	-	15	CASSLEHRQNTEAFF	TGTGCCAGCAGCTTAGAGCATCGCCAGAACACTGAAGCTTTCTTT
TRBV18	TRBJ2-7	few	-	14	CASSLVREYDEQYF	TGTGCCAGCTCCCTGGTCAGGGAGTACGACGAGCAGTACTTC
TRBV30	TRBJ2-1	-	TRBD2	17	CAQLRVSPGLGTSEQFF	TGTGCCCAGCTACGCGTATCACCGGGACTAGGGACCAGTGAGCAGTTCTTC
TRBV6-5	TRBJ2-1	many	-	13	CASSYVERDEQFF	TGTGCCAGCAGTTACGTGGAGCGCGATGAGCAGTTCTTC
TRBV15	TRBJ2-5	many	-	14	CATSRDYRQETQYF	TGTGCCACCAGCAGAGACTATCGACAAGAGACCCAGTACTTC
TRBV6-2/TRBV6-3	TRBJ1-5	-	-	18	CASSYSMGGGLSNQPQHF	TGTGCCAGCAGTTACTCGATGGGTGGGGGCTTAAGCAATCAGCCCCAGCATTTT